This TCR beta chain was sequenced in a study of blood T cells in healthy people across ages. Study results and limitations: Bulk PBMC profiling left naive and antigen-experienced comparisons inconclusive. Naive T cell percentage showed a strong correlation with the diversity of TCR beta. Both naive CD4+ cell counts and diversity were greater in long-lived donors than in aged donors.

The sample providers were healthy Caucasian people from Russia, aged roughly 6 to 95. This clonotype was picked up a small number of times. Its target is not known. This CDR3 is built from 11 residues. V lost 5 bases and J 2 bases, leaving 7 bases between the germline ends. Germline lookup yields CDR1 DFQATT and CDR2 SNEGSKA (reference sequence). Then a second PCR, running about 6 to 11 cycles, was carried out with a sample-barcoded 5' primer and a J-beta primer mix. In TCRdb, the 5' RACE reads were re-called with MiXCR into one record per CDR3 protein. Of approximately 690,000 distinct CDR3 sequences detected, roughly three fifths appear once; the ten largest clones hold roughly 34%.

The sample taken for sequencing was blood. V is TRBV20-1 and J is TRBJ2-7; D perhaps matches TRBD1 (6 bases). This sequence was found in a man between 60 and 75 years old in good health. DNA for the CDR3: TGCAGTGCTCAGGGGCCCTACGAGCAGTACTTC. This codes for CSAQGPYEQYF.